These 7 T cell receptor beta chains originate from one sample sequenced in a study of OX40 agonist ivuxolimab in advanced cancers. The library came from the immunoSEQ multiplex PCR assay. Sourced from immuneACCESS, this table was stored by TCRdb with only in-frame sequences that have V and J called. A share of the clones is absent; for the studies checked, an unresolved V gene accounts for under half, and the remainder has no known explanation. The sample yields 73,000 or so clones; more than 70% were counted once. The top ten constitute around 0.8% of the sample. The sample in question was CD4+ or CD8+ T cells sorted from blood, obtained in a trial of the OX40 agonist ivuxolimab. These receptor sequences come from an adult with an advanced solid tumor such as melanoma, head and neck, liver or kidney cancer.

The V call is TRBV10-1, the J call TRBJ2-3; 9 bases agree with TRBD1. With 2 bases clipped from V and 3 bases from J, the junction kept 9 bases outside the gene matches. Germline lookup yields CDR1 WNHNN and CDR2 SYGVQD (reference sequence). The CDR3 sequence is 17 residues long. This CDR3 is CASSERGQGGWTDTQYF. The DNA for the CDR3 is TGCGCCAGCAGTGAGAGGGGACAGGGTGGATGGACAGATACGCAGTATTTT.

This chain links TRBV7-3 with TRBJ2-1, with 11 bases aligning to TRBD2. Trimming took 0 bases from V and 2 from J; bases not matched to a gene: 6. The germline CDR1 and CDR2 sequences are SGHTA and FQGTGA. CDR3 length: 18 amino acids. The CDR3 spells CASSLTGLAGGTYNEQFF. The CDR3 coding sequence is TGTGCCAGCAGCTTAACGGGGCTAGCGGGAGGCACCTACAATGAGCAGTTCTTC.

In this sample, this clone turned up a few times. V and J are TRBV6-1 and TRBJ1-2, with 10 bases lining up with TRBD1. Germline loops: CDR1 MNHNS, CDR2 SASEGT. The CDR3 runs 14 residues. The J segment lost 4 bases and the V segment lost 6 bases, leaving 5 bases of the junction unmatched. CDR3 nucleotide sequence: TGTGCCAGCAGCTCTGGGGACAGGGGCTATGGCTACACCTTC. Residues: CASSSGDRGYGYTF.

This chain joins TRBV5-1 and TRBJ1-5, with 7 nucleotides matching TRBD1. Looked up from germline, CDR1 is SGHRS and CDR2 is YFSETQ. CDR3 length equals 15 residues. The V gene end was trimmed by 2 bases and the J gene end by 4 bases; junction bases not matched to a gene: 6. CDR3 sequence (DNA): TGCGCCAGCAGCTTAGGTTCAGGGGGAAATCAGCCCCAGCATTTT. Protein: CASSLGSGGNQPQHF.

This chain joins TRBV10-3 and TRBJ1-1; TRBD1 aligns across 7 bases. Germline V CDR1 and CDR2: ENHRY, SYGVKD. This CDR3 spans 17 amino acids. The J segment lost 0 bases and the V segment lost 6 bases, leaving 13 bases of the junction unmatched. The CDR3 DNA sequence: TGTGCCATCAGACGACAGGGACAAAGAGGGATGAACACTGAAGCTTTCTTT. Translating it yields CAIRRQGQRGMNTEAFF.

This chain joins TRBV5-6 and TRBJ2-1; 14 nucleotides match TRBD2. Germline CDR1 is SGHDT and CDR2 is YYEEEE. The CDR3 covers 17 residues. Unmatched junction bases numbered 11, after V lost 4 bases and J lost 8 bases. This chain's CDR3 is CASSRVMTSGGAHEQFF. CDR3 in DNA: TGTGCCAGCAGCAGGGTCATGACTAGCGGGGGGGCCCATGAGCAGTTCTTC.

The rearrangement uses TRBV6-4 and TRBJ1-1; D unresolved. The CDR3 covers 14 residues. Trimming removed 6 bases at V and 1 base at J, with 12 bases between. CDR1 and CDR2 (germline): MRHNA, SNTAGT. The CDR3: CASSAVGGNTEAFF. The CDR3 bases are TGTGCCAGCAGCGCCGTAGGCGGGAACACTGAAGCTTTCTTT.